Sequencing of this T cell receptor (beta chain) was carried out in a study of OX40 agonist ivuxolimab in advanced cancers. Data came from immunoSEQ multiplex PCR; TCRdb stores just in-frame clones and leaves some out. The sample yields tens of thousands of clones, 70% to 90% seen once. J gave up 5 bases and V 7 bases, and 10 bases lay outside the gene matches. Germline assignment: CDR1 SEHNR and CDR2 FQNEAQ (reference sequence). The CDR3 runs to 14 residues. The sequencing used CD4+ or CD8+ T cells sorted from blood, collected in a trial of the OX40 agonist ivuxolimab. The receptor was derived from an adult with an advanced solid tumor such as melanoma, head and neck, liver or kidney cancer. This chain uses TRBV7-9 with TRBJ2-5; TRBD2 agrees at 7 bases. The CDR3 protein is CASTNLGGRETQYF. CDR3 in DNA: TGTGCCAGCACCAATCTGGGGGGGAGGGAGACCCAGTACTTC.